This T cell receptor beta chain was sequenced for a study of cytomegalovirus exposure and HLA in healthy donors. Across the whole study: It was reported in a later analysis that the 95 to 150 validation repertoires used the same platform as the 666 first-cohort repertoires.

Notes on the study in general: Cytomegalovirus-associated status was assigned to 150 or so TCR beta chains. Researchers reported that a few CMV-associated chains were confirmed in vitro as CMV antigen-specific. A classifier reportedly called cytomegalovirus status with high sensitivity and specificity.

The germline V gene encodes CDR1 MNHEY and CDR2 SMNVEV (reference sequence). The CDR3 runs 15 residues. Germline trimming cut 6 bases from V and 6 bases from J; bases unmatched to any gene: 8. Libraries were prepared by immunoSEQ multiplex PCR; TCRdb keeps only in-frame clonotypes and omits some of them. The sample consists of about 360,000 clones, 70% to 90% of them appearing once. Details on this clone: Its antigen is not known.

The rearrangement joins TRBV27 to TRBJ2-1, with 10 bases fitting TRBD2. This TCR was sampled from a woman aged 18-30 years in good health and CMV-seronegative. What was sequenced was PBMCs. The CDR3 sequence is CASSSGLAEINEQFF. For the CDR3, the DNA is TGTGCCAGCAGCTCCGGACTAGCGGAAATCAATGAGCAGTTCTTC.